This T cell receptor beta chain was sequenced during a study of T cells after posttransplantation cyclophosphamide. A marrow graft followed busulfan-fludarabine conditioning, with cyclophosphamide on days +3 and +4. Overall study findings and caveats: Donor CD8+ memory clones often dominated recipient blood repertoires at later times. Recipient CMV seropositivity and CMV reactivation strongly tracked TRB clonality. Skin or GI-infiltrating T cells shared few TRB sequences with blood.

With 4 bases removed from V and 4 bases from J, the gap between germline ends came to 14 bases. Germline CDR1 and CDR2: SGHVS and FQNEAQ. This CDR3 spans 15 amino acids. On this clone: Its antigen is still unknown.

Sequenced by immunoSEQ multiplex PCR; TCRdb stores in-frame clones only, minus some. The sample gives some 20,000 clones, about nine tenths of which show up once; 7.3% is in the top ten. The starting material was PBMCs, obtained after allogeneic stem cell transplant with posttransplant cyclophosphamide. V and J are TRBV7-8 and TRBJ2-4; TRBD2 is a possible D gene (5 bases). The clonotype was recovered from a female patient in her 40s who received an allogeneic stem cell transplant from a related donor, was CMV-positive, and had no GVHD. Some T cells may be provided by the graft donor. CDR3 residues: CASSSRRLPKNIQYF. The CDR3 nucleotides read TGTGCCAGCAGCTCCCGGCGACTACCGAAAAACATTCAGTACTTC.